The clone carrying this T cell receptor beta chain was detected ten times or more. The CDR3 sequence is 14 residues long. Unmatched junction bases numbered 4, after V lost 1 base and J lost 7 bases. CDR1 is MGHRA and CDR2 is YSYEKL in the germline V gene. What was amplified from RNA transcripts were TCR beta CDR3 regions. The TCR CDR3 was amplified in a first-round RT-PCR using the HTBI primer set. In TCRdb, the multiplex PCR reads were re-called with MiXCR into one record per CDR3 protein. This repertoire shows 250,000 to 300,000 distinct CDR3 sequences, 13% to 15% found once; its top ten account for about an eighth. The sample comes from a study of T cells in Graves' hyperthyroidism and ophthalmopathy. Subjects aged 18 to 65 presented with newly diagnosed hyperthyroidism of less than 2 months' duration.

The material sequenced was blood. The origin of this receptor is a woman between 35 and 50 years old with Graves' hyperthyroidism that later progressed to Graves' ophthalmopathy. The gene calls are TRBV4-1 and TRBJ1-2, with 9 bases matching TRBD1. CDR3 amino acids: CASSQVQGARGYTF. In nucleotides, the CDR3 is TGCGCCAGCAGCCAAGTACAGGGGGCGCGTGGCTACACCTTC.